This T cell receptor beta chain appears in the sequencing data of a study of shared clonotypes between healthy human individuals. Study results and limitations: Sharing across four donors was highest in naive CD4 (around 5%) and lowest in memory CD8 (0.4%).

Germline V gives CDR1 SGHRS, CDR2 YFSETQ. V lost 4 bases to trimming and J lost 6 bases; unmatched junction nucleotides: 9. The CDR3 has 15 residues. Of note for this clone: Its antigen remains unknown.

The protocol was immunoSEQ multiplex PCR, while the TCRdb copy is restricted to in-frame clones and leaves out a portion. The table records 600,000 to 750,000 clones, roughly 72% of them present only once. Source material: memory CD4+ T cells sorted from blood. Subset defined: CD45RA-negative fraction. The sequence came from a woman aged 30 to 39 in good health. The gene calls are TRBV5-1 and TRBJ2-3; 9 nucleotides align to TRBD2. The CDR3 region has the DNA TGCGCCAGCAGCGCGACTAGCGGAGGGGGTGATACGCAGTATTTT. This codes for CASSATSGGGDTQYF.